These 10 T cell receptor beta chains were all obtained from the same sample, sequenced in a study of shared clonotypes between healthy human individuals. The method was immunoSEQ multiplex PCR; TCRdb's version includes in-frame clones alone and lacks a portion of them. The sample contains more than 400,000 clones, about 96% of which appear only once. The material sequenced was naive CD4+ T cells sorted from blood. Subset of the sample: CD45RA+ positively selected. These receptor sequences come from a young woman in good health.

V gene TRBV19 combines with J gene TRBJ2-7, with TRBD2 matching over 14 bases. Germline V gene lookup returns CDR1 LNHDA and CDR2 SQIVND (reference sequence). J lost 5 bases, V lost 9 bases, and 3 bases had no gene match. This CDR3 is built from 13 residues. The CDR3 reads CASSGLAGDEQYF. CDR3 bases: TGTGCCAGCTCGGGACTAGCGGGAGACGAGCAGTACTTC.

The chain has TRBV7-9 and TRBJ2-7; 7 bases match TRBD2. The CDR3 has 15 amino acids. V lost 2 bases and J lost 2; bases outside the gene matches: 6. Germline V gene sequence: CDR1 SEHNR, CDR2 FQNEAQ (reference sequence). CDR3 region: CASSLIGLGTYEQYF. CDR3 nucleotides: TGTGCCAGCAGCTTAATCGGACTAGGGACCTACGAGCAGTACTTC. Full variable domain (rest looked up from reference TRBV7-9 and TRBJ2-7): DTGVSQNPRHKITKRGQNVTFRCDPISEHNRLYWYRQTLGQGPEFLTYFQNEAQLEKSRLLSDRFSAERPKGSFSTLEIQRTEQGDSAMYLCASSLIGLGTYEQYFGPGTRLTVT.

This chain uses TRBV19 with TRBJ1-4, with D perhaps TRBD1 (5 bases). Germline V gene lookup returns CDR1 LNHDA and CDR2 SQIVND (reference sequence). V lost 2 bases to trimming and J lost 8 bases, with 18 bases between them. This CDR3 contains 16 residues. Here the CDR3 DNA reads TGTGCCAGTAGTATAAGCCGGGGGGGTTCGAGGGAAAAACTGTTTTTT. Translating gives CASSISRGGSREKLFF.

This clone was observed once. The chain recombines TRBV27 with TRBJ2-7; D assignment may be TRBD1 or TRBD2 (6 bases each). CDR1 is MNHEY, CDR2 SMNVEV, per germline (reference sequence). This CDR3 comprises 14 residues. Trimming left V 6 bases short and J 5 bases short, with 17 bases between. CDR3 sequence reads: CASSFYRGRNEQYF. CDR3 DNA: TGTGCCAGCAGCTTCTATCGGGGGCGGAACGAGCAGTACTTC.

CDR3 sequence: CASSYTGEINQPQHF. CDR3 bases: TGTGCCAGCAGTTACACAGGAGAAATCAATCAGCCCCAGCATTTT. This rearrangement joins TRBV6-5 to TRBJ1-5; a weak D match, TRBD1 (5 bases). CDR3 length: 15 amino acids. Trimming shortened V by 2 bases and J by 3 bases, and 11 bases separated the two germline ends. CDR1 and CDR2 from the germline V gene are MNHEY and SVGAGI.

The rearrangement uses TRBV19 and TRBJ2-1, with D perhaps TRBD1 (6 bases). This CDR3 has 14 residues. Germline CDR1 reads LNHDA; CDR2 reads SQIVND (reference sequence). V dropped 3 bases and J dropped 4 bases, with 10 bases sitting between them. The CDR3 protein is CASSIGTTYNEQFF. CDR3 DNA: TGTGCCAGTAGTATCGGGACAACGTACAATGAGCAGTTCTTC.

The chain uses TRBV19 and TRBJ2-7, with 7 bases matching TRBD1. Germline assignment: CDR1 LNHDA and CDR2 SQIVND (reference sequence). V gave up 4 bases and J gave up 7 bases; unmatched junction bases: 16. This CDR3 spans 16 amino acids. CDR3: CASSNLRTGPTYEQYF. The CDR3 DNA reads TGTGCCAGTAGTAATCTTCGGACAGGTCCTACTTATGAGCAGTACTTC.

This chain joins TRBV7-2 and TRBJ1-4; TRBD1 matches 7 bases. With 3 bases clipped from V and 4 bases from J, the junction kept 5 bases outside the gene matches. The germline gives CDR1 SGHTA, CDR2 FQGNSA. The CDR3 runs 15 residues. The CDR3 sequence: CASSFKQGINEKLFF. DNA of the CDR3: TGTGCCAGCAGCTTTAAACAGGGGATTAATGAAAAACTGTTTTTT. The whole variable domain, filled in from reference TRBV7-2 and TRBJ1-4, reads GAGVSQSPSNKVTEKGKDVELRCDPISGHTALYWYRQSLGQGLEFLIYFQGNSAPDKSGLPSDRFSAERTGGSVSTLTIQRTQQEDSAVYLCASSFKQGINEKLFFGSGTQLSVL.

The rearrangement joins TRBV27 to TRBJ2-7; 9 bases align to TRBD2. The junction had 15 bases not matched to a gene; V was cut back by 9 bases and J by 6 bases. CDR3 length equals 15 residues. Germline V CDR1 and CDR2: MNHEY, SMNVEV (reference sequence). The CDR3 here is CASRGAGGSPREQYF. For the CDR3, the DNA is TGTGCCAGTCGAGGAGCGGGAGGTTCCCCCCGCGAGCAGTACTTC.

CDR3 protein: CASSFAAGGNEQYF. For the CDR3, the DNA is TGCGCCAGCAGCTTTGCAGCGGGAGGCAACGAGCAGTACTTC. The chain carries TRBV5-1 and TRBJ2-7; TRBD2 matches at 9 bases. Germline V gives CDR1 SGHRS, CDR2 YFSETQ. The CDR3 has 14 amino acids. The J segment lost 5 bases and the V segment lost 2 bases, leaving 5 bases of the junction unmatched.